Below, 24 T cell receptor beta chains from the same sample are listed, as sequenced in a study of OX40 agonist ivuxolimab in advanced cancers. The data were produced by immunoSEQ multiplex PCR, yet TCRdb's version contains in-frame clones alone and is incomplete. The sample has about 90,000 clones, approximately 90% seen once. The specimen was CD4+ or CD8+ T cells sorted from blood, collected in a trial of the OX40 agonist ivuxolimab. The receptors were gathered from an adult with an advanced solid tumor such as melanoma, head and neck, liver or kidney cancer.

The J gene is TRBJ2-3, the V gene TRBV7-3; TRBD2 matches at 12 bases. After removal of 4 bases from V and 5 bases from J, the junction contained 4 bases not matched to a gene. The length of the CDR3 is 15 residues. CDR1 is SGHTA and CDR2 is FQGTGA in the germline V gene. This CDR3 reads CASSSGLAGIDTQYF. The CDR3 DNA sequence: TGTGCCAGCAGCTCGGGACTAGCGGGCATAGATACGCAGTATTTT. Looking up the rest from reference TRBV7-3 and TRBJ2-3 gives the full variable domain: GAGVSQTPSNKVTEKGKYVELRCDPISGHTALYWYRQSLGQGPEFLIYFQGTGAADDSGLPNDRFFAVRPEGSVSTLKIQRTERGDSAVYLCASSSGLAGIDTQYFGPGTRLTVL.

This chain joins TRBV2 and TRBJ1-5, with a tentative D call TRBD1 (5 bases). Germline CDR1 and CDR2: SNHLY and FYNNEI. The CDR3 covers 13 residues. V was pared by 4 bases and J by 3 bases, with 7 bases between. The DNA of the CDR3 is TGTGCCAGCAGTGGACAGTCCAATCAGCCCCAGCATTTT. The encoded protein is CASSGQSNQPQHF.

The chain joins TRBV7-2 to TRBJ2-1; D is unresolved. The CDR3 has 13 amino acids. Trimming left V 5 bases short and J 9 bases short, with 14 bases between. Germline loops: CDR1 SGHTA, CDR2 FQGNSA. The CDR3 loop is CASSQPSYGEQFF. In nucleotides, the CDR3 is TGTGCCAGCAGCCAACCTTCTTACGGTGAGCAGTTCTTC.

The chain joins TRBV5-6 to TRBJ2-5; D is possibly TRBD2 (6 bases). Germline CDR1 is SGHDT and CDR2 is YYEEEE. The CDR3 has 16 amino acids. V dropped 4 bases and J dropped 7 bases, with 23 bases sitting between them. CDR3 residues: CASSAPFSGPRVTQYF. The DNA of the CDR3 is TGTGCCAGCAGCGCCCCCTTCAGCGGGCCTAGGGTGACCCAGTACTTC.

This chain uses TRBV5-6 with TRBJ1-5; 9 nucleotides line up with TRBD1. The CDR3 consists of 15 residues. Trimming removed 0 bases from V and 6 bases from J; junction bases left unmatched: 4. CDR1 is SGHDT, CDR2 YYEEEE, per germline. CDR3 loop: CASSLGQGVGQPQHF. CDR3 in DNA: TGTGCCAGCAGCTTGGGACAGGGGGTCGGTCAGCCCCAGCATTTT.

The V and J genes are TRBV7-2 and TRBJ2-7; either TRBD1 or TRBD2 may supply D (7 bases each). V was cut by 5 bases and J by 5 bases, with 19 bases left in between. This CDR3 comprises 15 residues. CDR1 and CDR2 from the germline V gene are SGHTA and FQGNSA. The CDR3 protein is CASSPRGRGRHEQYF. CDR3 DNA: TGTGCCAGCAGCCCGCGGGGGAGGGGGCGTCACGAGCAGTACTTC.

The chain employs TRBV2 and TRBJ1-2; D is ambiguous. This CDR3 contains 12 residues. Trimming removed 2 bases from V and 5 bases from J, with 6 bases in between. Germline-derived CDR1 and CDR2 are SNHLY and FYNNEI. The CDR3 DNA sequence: TGTGCCAGCAGTGAAATGGTTTATGGCTACACCTTC. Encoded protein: CASSEMVYGYTF.

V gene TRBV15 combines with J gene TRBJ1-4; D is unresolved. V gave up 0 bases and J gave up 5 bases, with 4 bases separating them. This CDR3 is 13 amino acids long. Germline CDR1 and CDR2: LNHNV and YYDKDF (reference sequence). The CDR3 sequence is CATSRDQNEKLFF. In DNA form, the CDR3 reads TGTGCCACCAGCAGAGATCAGAATGAAAAACTGTTTTTT.

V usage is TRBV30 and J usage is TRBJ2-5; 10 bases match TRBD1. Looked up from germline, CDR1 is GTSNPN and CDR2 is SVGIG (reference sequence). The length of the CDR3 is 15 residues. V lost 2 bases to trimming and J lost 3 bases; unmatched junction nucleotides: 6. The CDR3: CAWSRTGGAKETQYF. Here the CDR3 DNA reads TGTGCCTGGAGTCGGACAGGGGGGGCAAAAGAGACCCAGTACTTC.

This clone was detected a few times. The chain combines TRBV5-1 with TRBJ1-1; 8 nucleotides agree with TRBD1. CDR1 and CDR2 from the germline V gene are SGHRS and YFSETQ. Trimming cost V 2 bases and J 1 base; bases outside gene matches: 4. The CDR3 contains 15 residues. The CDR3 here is CASSLPGGPNTEAFF. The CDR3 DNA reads TGCGCCAGCAGCTTACCAGGGGGCCCGAACACTGAAGCTTTCTTT.

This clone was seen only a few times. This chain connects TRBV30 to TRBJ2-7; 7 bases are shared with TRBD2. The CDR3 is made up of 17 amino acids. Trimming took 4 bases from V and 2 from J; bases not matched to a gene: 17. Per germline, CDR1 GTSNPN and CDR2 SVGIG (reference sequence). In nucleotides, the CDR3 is TGTGCCTGGACTAAACCGCCGAGGCTAGCGGCAACCTACGAGCAGTACTTC. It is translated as CAWTKPPRLAATYEQYF.

CDR3 protein: CAISEGYGAFF. The CDR3 region has the DNA TGTGCCATCAGTGAAGGGTACGGAGCTTTCTTT. The chain recombines TRBV10-3 with TRBJ1-1; D is uncertain. Trimming shortened V by 3 bases and J by 10 bases, and 9 bases separated the two germline ends. The V gene's germline CDR1 is ENHRY and CDR2 SYGVKD. CDR3 length equals 11 residues.

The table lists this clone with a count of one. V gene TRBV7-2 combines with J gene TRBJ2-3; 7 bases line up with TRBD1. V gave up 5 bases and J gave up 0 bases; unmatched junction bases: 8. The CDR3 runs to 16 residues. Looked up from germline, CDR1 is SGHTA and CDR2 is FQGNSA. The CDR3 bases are TGTGCCAGCAGCGCGAACCCGGGACAGAGCACAGATACGCAGTATTTT. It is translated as CASSANPGQSTDTQYF. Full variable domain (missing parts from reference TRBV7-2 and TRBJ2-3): GAGVSQSPSNKVTEKGKDVELRCDPISGHTALYWYRQSLGQGLEFLIYFQGNSAPDKSGLPSDRFSAERTGGSVSTLTIQRTQQEDSAVYLCASSANPGQSTDTQYFGPGTRLTVL.

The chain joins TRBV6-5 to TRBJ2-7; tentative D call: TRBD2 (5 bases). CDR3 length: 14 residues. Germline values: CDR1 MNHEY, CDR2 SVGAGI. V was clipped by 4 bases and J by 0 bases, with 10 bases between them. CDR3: CASSFDRGSYEQYF. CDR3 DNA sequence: TGTGCCAGCAGTTTCGACCGGGGCTCCTACGAGCAGTACTTC.

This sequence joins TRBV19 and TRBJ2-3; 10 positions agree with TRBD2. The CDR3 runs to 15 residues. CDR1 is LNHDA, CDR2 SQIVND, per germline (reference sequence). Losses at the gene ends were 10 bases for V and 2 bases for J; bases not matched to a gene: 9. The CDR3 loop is CATSRLAGATDTQYF. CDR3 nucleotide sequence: TGTGCCACATCAAGGCTAGCGGGAGCCACAGATACGCAGTATTTT.

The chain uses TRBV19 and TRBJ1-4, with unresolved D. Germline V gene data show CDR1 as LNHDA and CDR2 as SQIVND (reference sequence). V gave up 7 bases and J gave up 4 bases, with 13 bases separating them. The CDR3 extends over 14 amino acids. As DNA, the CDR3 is TGTGCCAGTACTGGCGGGCAGCATAATGAAAAACTGTTTTTT. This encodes CASTGGQHNEKLFF.

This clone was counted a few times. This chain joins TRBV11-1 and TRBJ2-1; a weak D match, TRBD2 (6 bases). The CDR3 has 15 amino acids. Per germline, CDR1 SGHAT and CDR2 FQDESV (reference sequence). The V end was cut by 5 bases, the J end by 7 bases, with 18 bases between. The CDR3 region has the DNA TGTGCCAGCAGCCTTGGAGGGGCGGCTCGGAATGAGCAGTTCTTC. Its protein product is CASSLGGAARNEQFF.

CDR3 residues: CASSPAGTGGETQYF. In DNA, the CDR3 is TGTGCCAGCAGCCCCGCCGGGACAGGAGGAGAGACCCAGTACTTC. The V call is TRBV6-6, the J call TRBJ2-5; 8 nucleotides align to TRBD1. CDR3 length: 15 residues. The V gene end was trimmed by 6 bases and the J gene end by 4 bases; junction bases not matched to a gene: 10. Germline CDR1 reads MNHNY; CDR2 reads SVGAGI (reference sequence).

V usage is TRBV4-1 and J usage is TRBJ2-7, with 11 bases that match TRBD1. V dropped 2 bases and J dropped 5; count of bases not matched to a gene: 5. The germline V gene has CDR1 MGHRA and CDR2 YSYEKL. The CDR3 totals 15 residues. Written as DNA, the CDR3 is TGCGCCAGCAGCCAAAGGACAGGGGGCGCCGACGAGCAGTACTTC. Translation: CASSQRTGGADEQYF.

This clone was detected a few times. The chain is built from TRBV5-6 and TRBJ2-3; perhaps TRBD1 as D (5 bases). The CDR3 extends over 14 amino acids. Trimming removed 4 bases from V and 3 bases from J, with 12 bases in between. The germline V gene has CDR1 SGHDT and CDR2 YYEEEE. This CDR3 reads CASSKRQGTDTQYF. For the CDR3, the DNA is TGTGCCAGCAGCAAGCGCCAGGGAACAGATACGCAGTATTTT. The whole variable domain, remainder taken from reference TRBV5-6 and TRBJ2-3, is DAGVTQSPTHLIKTRGQQVTLRCSPKSGHDTVSWYQQALGQGPQFIFQYYEEEERQRGNFPDRFSGHQFPNYSSELNVNALLLGDSALYLCASSKRQGTDTQYFGPGTRLTVL.

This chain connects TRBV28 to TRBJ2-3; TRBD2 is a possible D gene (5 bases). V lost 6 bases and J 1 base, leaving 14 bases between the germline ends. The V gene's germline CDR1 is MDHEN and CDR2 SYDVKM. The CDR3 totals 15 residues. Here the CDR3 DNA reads TGTGCCAGCAGCACTCTAGGACTTGGCACAGATACGCAGTATTTT. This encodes CASSTLGLGTDTQYF.

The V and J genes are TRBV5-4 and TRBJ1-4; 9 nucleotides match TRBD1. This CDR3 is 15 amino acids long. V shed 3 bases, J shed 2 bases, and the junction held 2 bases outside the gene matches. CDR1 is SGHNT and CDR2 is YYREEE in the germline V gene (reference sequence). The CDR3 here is CASSSGTGTNEKLFF. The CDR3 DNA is TGTGCCAGCAGCTCCGGGACAGGGACTAATGAAAAACTGTTTTTT.

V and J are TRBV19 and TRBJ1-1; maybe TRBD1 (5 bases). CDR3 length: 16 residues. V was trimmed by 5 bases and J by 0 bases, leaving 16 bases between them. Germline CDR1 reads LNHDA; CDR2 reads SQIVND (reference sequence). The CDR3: CASSFGQGRMNTEAFF. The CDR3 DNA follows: TGTGCCAGTAGTTTTGGACAAGGGCGCATGAACACTGAAGCTTTCTTT.

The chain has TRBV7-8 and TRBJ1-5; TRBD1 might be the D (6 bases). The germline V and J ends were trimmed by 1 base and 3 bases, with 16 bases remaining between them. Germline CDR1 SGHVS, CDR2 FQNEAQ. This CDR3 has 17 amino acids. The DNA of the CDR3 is TGTGCCAGCAGCTTAGGAATAGGACAGCGGGACAATCAGCCCCAGCATTTT. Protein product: CASSLGIGQRDNQPQHF.